This T cell receptor (beta chain) was observed in a study of T cells in Graves' hyperthyroidism and ophthalmopathy. Germline loops: CDR1 SQVTM, CDR2 ANQGSEA. The CDR3 is 14 amino acids. Losses at the gene ends were 2 bases for V and 7 bases for J; bases not matched to a gene: 11. In this sample, this clonotype turned up many times. Using RNA transcripts as the source, TCR beta CDR3 regions were amplified. The TCR CDR3 first-round RT-PCR relied on the HTBI primer set. TCRdb independently ran MiXCR on the multiplex PCR reads; one entry per CDR3 protein. The sample has approximately 610,000 distinct CDR3 sequences, roughly 14% seen once.

Sequencing was carried out using blood. V usage is TRBV29-1 and J usage is TRBJ2-7, with 7 bases identical to TRBD2. This receptor was identified in a woman between 40 and 50 years old with Graves' ophthalmopathy. CDR3 DNA: TGCAGCGTTGAACCCCTGGGCAGGCGGGGGGAGCAGTACTTC. Its translation: CSVEPLGRRGEQYF.